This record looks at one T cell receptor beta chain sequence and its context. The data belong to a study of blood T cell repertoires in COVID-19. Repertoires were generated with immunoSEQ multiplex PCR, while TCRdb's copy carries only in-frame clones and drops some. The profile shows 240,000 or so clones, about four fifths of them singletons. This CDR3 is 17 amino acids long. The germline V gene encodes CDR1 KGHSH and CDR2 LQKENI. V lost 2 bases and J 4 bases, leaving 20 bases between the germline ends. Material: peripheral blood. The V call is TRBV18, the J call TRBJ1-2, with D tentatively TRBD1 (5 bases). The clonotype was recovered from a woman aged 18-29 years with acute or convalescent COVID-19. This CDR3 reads CASSPVTPGKSGYGYTF. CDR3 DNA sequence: TGTGCCAGCTCACCAGTAACCCCAGGGAAATCGGGCTATGGCTACACCTTC.